This T cell receptor beta chain was profiled in a study of cytomegalovirus exposure and HLA in healthy donors. Overall study findings and caveats: Some highly shared sequence variants likely arose as a pipeline artifact. Reports described diagnosis of cytomegalovirus status by the classifier as highly specific and sensitive.

This clone was seen only once. As yet, its antigen is unknown. Germline CDR1 KGHSH, CDR2 LQKENI. The V gene lost 8 bases and the J gene lost 3 bases, with 16 bases spanning the gap. The CDR3 runs to 14 residues. PCR was performed using 60 Vbeta and 13 Jbeta primers. Sequencing used immunoSEQ multiplex PCR; TCRdb keeps in-frame clones, though not all of them. In the table there are 150,000 to 190,000 clones, approximately 81% of which are singletons. The donors were healthy bone marrow donors. J is TRBJ2-5 and V is TRBV18, with D perhaps TRBD1 (6 bases). The sequence derives from a man between 18 and 29 years old in good health and CMV-seronegative. Specimen: PBMCs. The CDR3 loop reads CASINLQGEETQYF. CDR3 DNA: TGTGCCAGCATCAATCTACAGGGCGAAGAGACCCAGTACTTC.